Below, 19 T cell receptor beta chains from the same sample are listed, as sequenced in a study of glioma-infiltrating T cells. Amplification of TCR alpha and beta CDR3 regions from RNA used iRepertoire nested multiplex PCR. Using its own MiXCR run on the multiplex PCR reads, TCRdb lists one record per CDR3 protein. The table has approximately 110,000 distinct CDR3 sequences, more than 20% seen once; the top ten hold over 12%. The source material was glioma tissue, nonneoplastic brain tissue, or PBMCs (not recorded which). The receptor source for this set is a human donor with low-grade glioma or glioblastoma, undergoing nonglioma brain surgery, or in good health (not recorded which).

The V call is TRBV14, the J call TRBJ1-4; D is undetermined. Germline V lookup: CDR1 SGHDN, CDR2 FVKESK. The CDR3 length is 15 residues. V lost 0 bases and J 8 bases, leaving 13 bases between the germline ends. The CDR3, as DNA: TGTGCCAGCAGCCAAGATGGAAGGTTAGGAGAAAAACTGTTTTTT. Residues: CASSQDGRLGEKLFF.

This clonotype was seen at least ten times. The chain uses TRBV5-4 and TRBJ2-5; 8 bases agree with TRBD1. Germline trimming cut 5 bases from V and 5 bases from J; bases unmatched to any gene: 8. This CDR3 contains 14 residues. From germline, CDR1 is SGHNT and CDR2 YYREEE (reference sequence). The CDR3 here is CASSRQGAVETQYF. Here the CDR3 DNA reads TGTGCCAGCAGTCGCCAGGGGGCGGTGGAGACCCAGTACTTC.

The chain has TRBV19 and TRBJ1-2; D possibly corresponds to TRBD1 (5 bases). The CDR3 totals 13 residues. The germline V gene encodes CDR1 LNHDA and CDR2 SQIVND (reference sequence). With 4 bases removed from V and 8 bases from J, the gap between germline ends came to 14 bases. The CDR3 nucleotides are TGTGCCAGTAGTACCCGGACAATTGGGGGCTACACCTTC. Translating gives CASSTRTIGGYTF.

Turning to this clonotype: This could be a read error, since a much larger clone is one nucleotide away. The chain combines TRBV5-1 with TRBJ1-1; D remains unclear. The CDR3 has 12 residues. The germline CDR1 and CDR2 sequences are SGHRS and YFSETQ. CDR3: CASSPSESEALF. CDR3 DNA: TGCGCCAGCAGCCCGTCGGAAAGTGAAGCTTTGTTT. Based on the CDR3 plus reference TRBV5-1 and TRBJ1-1, the full variable domain is KAGVTQTPRYLIKTRGQQVTLSCSPISGHRSVSWYQQTPGQGLQFLFEYFSETQRNKGNFPGRFSGRQFSNSRSEMNVSTLELGDSALYLCASSPSESEALFGQGTRLTVV.

In regard to this clonotype: A much larger clone differs from this one at a single base, so this may be a read error. This rearrangement joins TRBV20-1 to TRBJ2-7; D unclear. The germline V and J ends were trimmed by 2 bases and 2 bases, with 13 bases remaining between them. Looked up from germline, CDR1 is DFQATT and CDR2 is SNEGSKA (reference sequence). The CDR3 is made up of 14 amino acids. CDR3 amino acids: CSARKALTTYEQYF. CDR3 DNA sequence: TGCAGTGCTAGAAAGGCCCTTACAACCTACGAGCAGTACTTC.

About this clonotype: A much larger clone differs from this one at a single base, so this may be a read error. No conserved phenylalanine or tryptophan is present at the end of the CDR3, so a read error is the likely explanation. The J gene is TRBJ2-5, the V gene TRBV7-2; D unresolved. Germline loops: CDR1 SGHTA, CDR2 FQGNSA. V lost 4 bases, J lost 1 base, and 10 bases lay in between. The CDR3 runs 14 residues. CDR3 in DNA: TGTGCCAGCAGCTCTACGGTCCTCCAAGAGACCCAGTACTCC. Translation: CASSSTVLQETQYS.

In its sample, this clonotype was seen many times. V and J are TRBV25-1 and TRBJ2-3; TRBD2 matches 7 bases. The V segment lost 5 bases and the J segment 0 bases; nucleotides outside the gene matches: 11. Germline V CDR1 and CDR2: MGHDK, SYGVNS. The CDR3 is 17 residues long. The CDR3 coding sequence is TGTGCCAGCAGTTTCCAGCGGGATCTGCCTAGCACAGATACGCAGTATTTT. This gives the protein CASSFQRDLPSTDTQYF. The full variable domain, rest sourced from reference TRBV25-1 and TRBJ2-3, is EADIYQTPRYLVIGTGKKITLECSQTMGHDKMYWYQQDPGMELHLIHYSYGVNSTEKGDLSSESTVSRIRTEHFPLTLESARPSHTSQYLCASSFQRDLPSTDTQYFGPGTRLTVL.

This clonotype has at least ten counts. The J gene is TRBJ2-7, the V gene TRBV6-6; 11 positions match TRBD2. The V gene's germline CDR1 is MNHNY and CDR2 SVGAGI (reference sequence). The CDR3 is 17 residues long. The trim removed 2 bases at V and 9 bases at J, leaving 15 bases unmatched. This CDR3 reads CASSYVSPGTSGFWQYF. In DNA, the CDR3 is TGTGCCAGCAGTTACGTGTCCCCCGGGACTAGCGGCTTTTGGCAGTACTTC.

This clonotype was observed a handful of times. This chain connects TRBV5-4 to TRBJ2-6; D may be TRBD1 or TRBD2 (6 bases each). CDR3 length: 16 amino acids. Trimming pared 1 base from V and 4 bases from J, leaving 12 bases between. Germline CDR1 and CDR2: SGHNT and YYREEE (reference sequence). For the CDR3, the DNA is TGTGCCAGCAGCTTGCCGGGGGCGCAAGGGGCCAACGTCCTGACTTTC. As protein: CASSLPGAQGANVLTF.

This clonotype was detected many times. The V and J genes are TRBV19 and TRBJ2-1, with D maybe TRBD2 (6 bases). V was shortened by 5 bases and J by 6 bases, with 20 bases between the two germline ends. The CDR3 loop spans 16 amino acids. The germline gives CDR1 LNHDA, CDR2 SQIVND (reference sequence). The CDR3 sequence: CASSPPTSGAINEQFF. The CDR3 DNA sequence: TGTGCCAGTAGTCCGCCGACTAGTGGGGCCATCAATGAGCAGTTCTTC.

This clonotype was counted many times. The rearrangement uses TRBV15 and TRBJ1-4; D might be TRBD1 (5 bases). The CDR3 totals 14 residues. Germline V gene data show CDR1 as LNHNV and CDR2 as YYDKDF (reference sequence). The V and J ends lost 1 base and 8 bases respectively, with 11 bases between them. The CDR3 loop is CATSRGQFGEKLFF. CDR3 nucleotides: TGTGCCACCAGCAGAGGACAGTTTGGCGAAAAACTGTTTTTT.

Notes on this clonotype: A read error may explain this, as a much larger clone is one base away. The chain couples TRBV20-1 to TRBJ2-7, with a tentative D call TRBD2 (6 bases). This CDR3 has 15 residues. Germline CDR1 DFQATT, CDR2 SNEGSKA (reference sequence). CDR3 in DNA: TGCAGTGCTAGAGACACGACTAGGTTGACCTACGAGCAGCACTTC. Translated, it gives CSARDTTRLTYEQHF.

This chain connects TRBV9 to TRBJ1-3; D remains ambiguous. The CDR3 has 15 amino acids. Germline lookup yields CDR1 SGDLS and CDR2 YYNGEE. V lost 0 bases, J lost 0 bases, and 7 bases lay in between. For the CDR3, the DNA is TGTGCCAGCAGCGTAGAACGGAGCTCTGGAAACACCATATATTTT. This codes for CASSVERSSGNTIYF.

This clonotype was picked up many times. This rearrangement joins TRBV28 to TRBJ2-7, with no clear D. This CDR3 region has 12 residues. Germline CDR1 MDHEN, CDR2 SYDVKM. The ends were cut back, 5 bases at V and 6 bases at J, with 11 bases in the middle. CDR3 bases: TGTGCCAGCAGTCCCATAGAGAGCGAGCAGTACTTC. It translates to CASSPIESEQYF.

Ten or more counts support this clonotype. The rearrangement links TRBV12-5 to TRBJ2-1, with no clear D. Germline loops: CDR1 LGHNT, CDR2 FRNRAP. Trimming removed 7 bases from V and 10 bases from J, with 20 bases in between. The CDR3 has 14 amino acids. The CDR3 reads CASALPLSTAEQFF. DNA of the CDR3: TGTGCTAGTGCCCTACCCTTGTCCACCGCGGAGCAGTTCTTC.

This clonotype was observed at least ten times. The chain uses TRBV6-6 and TRBJ2-3; D is perhaps TRBD1 (6 bases). CDR1 is MNHNY, CDR2 SVGAGI, per germline (reference sequence). Trimming removed 2 bases from V and 5 bases from J, with 14 bases in between. This CDR3 spans 15 amino acids. This CDR3 reads CASSYRRTAVDTQYF. The CDR3 DNA follows: TGTGCCAGCAGTTACCGGAGGACAGCTGTAGATACGCAGTATTTT.

Only a few counts were recorded for this clonotype. The V gene is TRBV29-1, the J gene TRBJ2-7; a weak D match, TRBD2 (6 bases). The germline gives CDR1 SQVTM, CDR2 ANQGSEA. Trimming stripped 2 bases from V and 5 bases from J, with 28 bases between. CDR3 length equals 18 residues. CDR3 region: CSVEITLPWASVSHEQYF. CDR3 coding DNA: TGCAGCGTTGAAATCACACTTCCTTGGGCTAGCGTATCCCACGAGCAGTACTTC.

The sample holds a few counts of this clonotype. The chain couples TRBV5-4 to TRBJ1-1; no clear D gene. The V end was cut by 4 bases, the J end by 0 bases, with 16 bases between. Germline V gene data show CDR1 as SGHNT and CDR2 as YYREEE (reference sequence). The CDR3 totals 16 residues. Here the CDR3 reads CASSRLPKRMNTEAFF. The CDR3 nucleotides are TGTGCCAGCAGCCGCCTCCCTAAACGGATGAACACTGAAGCTTTCTTT. Together with reference TRBV5-4 and TRBJ1-1, the CDR3 gives the full variable domain: ETGVTQSPTHLIKTRGQQVTLRCSSQSGHNTVSWYQQALGQGPQFIFQYYREEENGRGNFPPRFSGLQFPNYSSELNVNALELDDSALYLCASSRLPKRMNTEAFFGQGTRLTVV.

This clonotype has at least ten counts. The gene calls are TRBV7-9 and TRBJ2-4; D gene unclear. The CDR3 has 12 amino acids. V was cut by 0 bases and J by 5 bases, with 2 bases left in between. CDR1 is SEHNR, CDR2 FQNEAQ, per germline (reference sequence). CDR3 sequence: CASSLAENIQYF. CDR3 sequence (DNA): TGTGCCAGCAGCTTAGCGGAAAACATTCAGTACTTC.